This TCR beta chain was profiled in a study of T cells in Graves' hyperthyroidism and ophthalmopathy. In the study overall: Peripheral blood was taken when the disease was first diagnosed, before any treatment began.

The CDR3 totals 16 residues. Germline CDR1 is LGHDT and CDR2 is YNNKEL (reference sequence). V lost 0 bases, J lost 5 bases, and 16 bases lay in between. Exclusions: uncontrolled infection, other autoimmune disease, pregnancy, lactation. This clonotype was seen ten or more times. Its antigen remains unidentified. Overall study results and limits: Among clonotypes expanded in thyroid above 0.001, most were also found in blood. Researchers report that a 13 V-J model separated ophthalmopathy from stable hyperthyroidism.

Amplification yielded TCR beta CDR3 regions, with RNA transcripts as the source. HTBI primers were the set used in a first-round RT-PCR of the TCR CDR3. A single record per CDR3 protein comes from TCRdb applying MiXCR to the multiplex PCR reads. Among approximately 350,000 distinct CDR3 sequences listed, approximately 16% were seen once. The clonotype comes from a woman in her fifties or sixties with Graves' ophthalmopathy. The sample was blood. The chain is built from TRBV3-1 and TRBJ1-2; D uncertain. The CDR3 sequence is CASSQEEKGYFYGYTF. The DNA of the CDR3 is TGTGCCAGCAGCCAAGAGGAAAAAGGATACTTTTATGGCTACACCTTC.